The 18 T cell receptor beta chains below were found in one sample sequenced in a study of CD8 T cells in ankylosing spondylitis. What these receptors recognize is not known. Overall study results and limits: A TCR beta motif made of several highly homologous variants seemed typical of ankylosing spondylitis blood.

TCRdb re-called the 5' RACE reads through MiXCR, storing one row per CDR3 protein. The sample holds some 800,000 distinct CDR3 sequences, approximately 10% seen once. Sequencing was done on a sample of blood, either unsorted or a sorted T cell fraction (not recorded which). These receptor sequences come from a male donor with ankylosing spondylitis.

The sample holds a few counts of this clonotype. This chain joins TRBV15 and TRBJ2-7, with D tentatively TRBD1 (5 bases). Germline CDR1 LNHNV, CDR2 YYDKDF (reference sequence). Trimming stripped 3 bases from V and 4 bases from J, with 16 bases between. The CDR3 totals 15 residues. CDR3 protein: CATSREPGPGYEQYF. The CDR3 nucleotides read TGTGCCACCAGCAGGGAACCAGGGCCAGGGTACGAGCAGTACTTC. The full variable domain, its missing parts supplied by reference TRBV15 and TRBJ2-7, is DAMVIQNPRYQVTQFGKPVTLSCSQTLNHNVMYWYQQKSSQAPKLLFHYYDKDFNNEADTPDNFQSRRPNTSFCFLDIRSPGLGDTAMYLCATSREPGPGYEQYFGPGTRLTVT.

This clonotype was counted ten times or more. The rearrangement uses TRBV7-2 and TRBJ2-3; D might be TRBD1 (7 bases). CDR1 is SGHTA and CDR2 is FQGNSA in the germline V gene. There are 14 residues in the CDR3. V shed 1 base and J shed 6 bases, with 11 bases lying between them. The CDR3 sequence: CASSLVPGGDTQYF. In DNA, the CDR3 is TGTGCCAGCAGCTTAGTTCCAGGGGGGGATACGCAGTATTTT.

This clonotype was counted only a few times. The chain uses TRBV5-5 and TRBJ1-4; D possibly corresponds to TRBD1 (6 bases). This CDR3 is built from 16 residues. The V end was cut by 2 bases, the J end by 0 bases, with 11 bases between. Germline V CDR1 and CDR2: SGHKS, YYEKEE (reference sequence). The CDR3 DNA sequence: TGTGCCAGCAGCTTATACGGGGGCTCAACTAATGAAAAACTGTTTTTT. Translation gives CASSLYGGSTNEKLFF.

This clonotype occurred a few times. The chain uses TRBV6-1 and TRBJ2-3, with 8 bases aligning to TRBD1. Trimming cost V 9 bases and J 3 bases; bases outside gene matches: 8. There are 14 residues in the CDR3. From germline, CDR1 is MNHNS and CDR2 SASEGT. In nucleotides, the CDR3 is TGTGCCAGTACCACAGGGGGTGGGACAGATACGCAGTATTTT. Protein sequence: CASTTGGGTDTQYF.

This clonotype was counted only a few times. The CDR3 nucleotides read TGTGCCAGCAGTTTTTCAGGGTTAATCTACGAGCAGTACTTC. Protein product: CASSFSGLIYEQYF. The gene calls are TRBV28 and TRBJ2-7, with D perhaps TRBD1 (5 bases). The V end lost 3 bases, the J end lost 3 bases, and 12 bases lay between the germline ends. Germline values: CDR1 MDHEN, CDR2 SYDVKM. The CDR3 has 14 amino acids.

In DNA, the CDR3 is TGTGCCAGCAGTCAAATCCGGGACATCAGATACAATGAGCAGTTCTTC. Protein: CASSQIRDIRYNEQFF. The chain employs TRBV3-1 and TRBJ2-1, with D possibly TRBD1 on 6 matching bases. Looked up from germline, CDR1 is LGHDT and CDR2 is YNNKEL (reference sequence). CDR3 length: 16 residues. Trimming removed 6 bases at V and 4 bases at J, with 19 bases between.

This clonotype has at least ten counts. Sequence at one end of the junction differs from germline and may be a read error. This chain uses TRBV5-1 with TRBJ2-5; D gene uncertain. The length of the CDR3 is 11 residues. Germline loops: CDR1 SGHRS, CDR2 YFSETQ. CDR3 in amino acids: CASSAQETQYF. CDR3 bases: TGTGCCAGCAGTGCTCAAGAGACCCAGTACTTC.

The rearrangement links TRBV7-2 to TRBJ2-7; TRBD1 matches 7 bases. CDR1 is SGHTA and CDR2 is FQGNSA in the germline V gene. V was clipped by 4 bases and J by 7 bases; unmatched bases: 7. The CDR3 sequence is 13 residues long. As DNA, the CDR3 is TGTGCCAGCAGCTCCCGGACAGGCGCGGAGCAGTACTTC. Translation: CASSSRTGAEQYF. Looking up the rest from reference TRBV7-2 and TRBJ2-7 gives the full variable domain: GAGVSQSPSNKVTEKGKDVELRCDPISGHTALYWYRQSLGQGLEFLIYFQGNSAPDKSGLPSDRFSAERTGGSVSTLTIQRTQQEDSAVYLCASSSRTGAEQYFGPGTRLTVT.

In its sample, this clonotype was seen a few times. The V and J genes are TRBV20-1 and TRBJ2-2; possibly TRBD2 for D (6 bases). Germline assignment: CDR1 DFQATT and CDR2 SNEGSKA (reference sequence). V was clipped by 3 bases and J by 1 base, with 9 bases between them. The CDR3 is 14 residues long. CDR3 DNA sequence: TGCAGTGCTAGTCTCGGGGGGAACACCGGGGAGCTGTTTTTT. Translating gives CSASLGGNTGELFF.

The V call is TRBV7-2, the J call TRBJ2-1; no firm D call. The CDR3 is 15 amino acids. Trimming took 1 base from V and 7 from J, leaving 14 bases between them. Per germline, CDR1 SGHTA and CDR2 FQGNSA. The CDR3 DNA is TGTGCCAGCAGCTTAGTTAATACCCTGTCAAATGAGCAGTTCTTC. It encodes CASSLVNTLSNEQFF. Together with reference TRBV7-2 and TRBJ2-1, the CDR3 gives the full variable domain: GAGVSQSPSNKVTEKGKDVELRCDPISGHTALYWYRQSLGQGLEFLIYFQGNSAPDKSGLPSDRFSAERTGGSVSTLTIQRTQQEDSAVYLCASSLVNTLSNEQFFGPGTRLTVL.

Note on this clonotype: A read error may be the cause here, since a much bigger clone is one base away. The V gene is TRBV7-2, the J gene TRBJ1-1; TRBD1 is a possible D gene (6 bases). V shed 5 bases and J shed 7 bases, with 14 bases lying between them. CDR1 is SGHTA and CDR2 is FQGNSA in the germline V gene. The CDR3 loop spans 13 amino acids. The CDR3: CASSHRGGREAFF. In nucleotides, the CDR3 is TGTGCCAGCAGCCACCGGGGGGGGCGTGAAGCTTTCTTT.

This chain connects TRBV12-3 or TRBV12-4 to TRBJ1-5, with 7 positions matching TRBD1. The CDR3 is 15 residues long. After removal of 5 bases from V and 5 bases from J, the junction contained 9 bases not matched to a gene. The CDR3 spells CASSPSTGLDQPQHF. As DNA, the CDR3 is TGTGCCAGCAGTCCCTCGACAGGGTTAGATCAGCCCCAGCATTTT.

The chain employs TRBV5-1 and TRBJ2-7; D perhaps matches TRBD1 (6 bases). Germline V CDR1 and CDR2: SGHRS, YFSETQ. V lost 3 bases, J lost 3 bases, and 10 bases lay in between. The CDR3 length is 13 residues. CDR3: CASSWTTGYEQYF. Written as DNA, the CDR3 is TGCGCCAGCAGCTGGACGACAGGCTACGAGCAGTACTTC.

This clonotype appeared a few times. This sequence joins TRBV10-3 and TRBJ1-2; 9 bases align to TRBD1. The CDR3 totals 13 residues. Germline CDR1 is ENHRY and CDR2 is SYGVKD. The J segment lost 6 bases and the V segment lost 5 bases, leaving 4 bases of the junction unmatched. As DNA, the CDR3 is TGTGCCATCAGTTCGGGACAGGGTGATGGCTACACCTTC. Translation: CAISSGQGDGYTF.

In its sample, this clonotype was seen many times. The junction and the germline gene differ at one end; a read error may be behind it. This chain joins TRBV7-7 and TRBJ2-5; possibly TRBD2 for D (5 bases). The CDR3 totals 14 residues. Germline V gene data show CDR1 as SSHAT and CDR2 as FNYEAQ (reference sequence). Written as DNA, the CDR3 is TGTGCTAGCAGCTCGGGGAACGACGGAGAGACCCAGTACTTC. Its protein product is CASSSGNDGETQYF.

The chain links TRBV4-1 to TRBJ2-7, with TRBD1 matching 8 bases. With 4 bases clipped from V and 2 bases from J, the junction kept 13 bases outside the gene matches. Germline-derived CDR1 and CDR2 are MGHRA and YSYEKL. The CDR3 has 17 amino acids. The DNA of the CDR3 is TGCGCCAGCAGCCCAGGGACAGGTGGGATACAAACCTACGAGCAGTACTTC. Translating gives CASSPGTGGIQTYEQYF.

The chain links TRBV6-2 or TRBV6-3 to TRBJ2-7; D gene uncertain. Trimming left V 6 bases short and J 2 bases short, with 14 bases between. Looked up from germline, CDR1 is MNHEY and CDR2 is SVGEGT. The CDR3 has 14 amino acids. This chain's CDR3 is CASRPDGFTYEQYF. CDR3 nucleotide sequence: TGTGCCAGCAGACCTGACGGATTCACCTACGAGCAGTACTTC.

The genes are TRBV10-3 and TRBJ1-1, with no clear D. Trimming left V 10 bases short and J 0 bases short, with 15 bases between. This CDR3 region has 14 residues. CDR1 ENHRY and CDR2 SYGVKD come from the germline V gene. CDR3 nucleotide sequence: TGTGCCACTAGCCCCCGAGGGCTGAACACTGAAGCTTTCTTT. It specifies CATSPRGLNTEAFF.